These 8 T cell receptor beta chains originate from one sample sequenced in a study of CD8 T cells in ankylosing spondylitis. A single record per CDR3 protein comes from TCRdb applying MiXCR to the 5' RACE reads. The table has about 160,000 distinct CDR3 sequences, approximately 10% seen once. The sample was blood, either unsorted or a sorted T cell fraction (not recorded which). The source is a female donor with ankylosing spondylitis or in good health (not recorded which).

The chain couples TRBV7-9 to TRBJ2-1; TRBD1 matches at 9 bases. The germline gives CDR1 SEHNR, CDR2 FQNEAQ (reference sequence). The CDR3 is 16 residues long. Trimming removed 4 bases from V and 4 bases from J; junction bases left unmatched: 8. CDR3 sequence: CASSSPPGQGYNEQFF. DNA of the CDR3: TGTGCCAGCAGCTCCCCCCCCGGACAGGGGTACAATGAGCAGTTCTTC.

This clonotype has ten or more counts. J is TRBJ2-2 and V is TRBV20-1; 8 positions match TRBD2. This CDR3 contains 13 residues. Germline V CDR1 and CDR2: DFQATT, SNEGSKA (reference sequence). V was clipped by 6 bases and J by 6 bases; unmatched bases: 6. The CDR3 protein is CSAERERAGELFF. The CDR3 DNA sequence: TGCAGTGCGGAGCGGGAGAGGGCCGGGGAGCTGTTTTTT.

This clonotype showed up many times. The CDR3 region has the DNA TGTGCCAGCAGCTCCGGGACTTTGAGCTACGAGCAGTACTTC. This encodes CASSSGTLSYEQYF. The chain uses TRBV4-2 and TRBJ2-7, with a possible D match to TRBD2 (6 bases). Trimming took off 5 bases at V and 3 bases at J, with 14 bases between the two ends. Germline CDR1 LGHNA, CDR2 YNFKEQ. The CDR3 loop spans 14 amino acids.

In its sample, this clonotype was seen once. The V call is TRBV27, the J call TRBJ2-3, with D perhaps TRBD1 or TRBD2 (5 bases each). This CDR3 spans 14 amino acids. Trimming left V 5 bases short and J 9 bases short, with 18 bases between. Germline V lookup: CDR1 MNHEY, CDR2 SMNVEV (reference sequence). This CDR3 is CASSPLPGKGTQYF. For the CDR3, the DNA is TGTGCCAGCAGTCCCCTTCCGGGGAAGGGGACGCAGTATTTT.

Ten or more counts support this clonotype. CDR3 DNA sequence: TGTGCCAGCAGCGTTAGGGGGGAGCCCTACAATGAGCAGTTCTTC. Its protein product is CASSVRGEPYNEQFF. This rearrangement joins TRBV9 to TRBJ2-1; perhaps D is TRBD1 or TRBD2 (6 bases each). The germline gives CDR1 SGDLS, CDR2 YYNGEE. The CDR3 covers 15 residues. The V gene lost 2 bases and the J gene lost 2 bases, with 11 bases spanning the gap. Filled out from reference TRBV9 and TRBJ2-1, the complete variable domain reads DSGVTQTPKHLITATGQRVTLRCSPRSGDLSVYWYQQSLDQGLQFLIQYYNGEERAKGNILERFSAQQFPDLHSELNLSSLELGDSALYFCASSVRGEPYNEQFFGPGTRLTVL.

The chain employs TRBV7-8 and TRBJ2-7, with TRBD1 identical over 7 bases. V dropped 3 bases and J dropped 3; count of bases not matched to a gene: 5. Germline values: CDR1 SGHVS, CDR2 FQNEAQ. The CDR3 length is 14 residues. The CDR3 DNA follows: TGTGCCAGCAGCTTTCCTGACAGGGTCTACGAGCAGTACTTC. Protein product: CASSFPDRVYEQYF.

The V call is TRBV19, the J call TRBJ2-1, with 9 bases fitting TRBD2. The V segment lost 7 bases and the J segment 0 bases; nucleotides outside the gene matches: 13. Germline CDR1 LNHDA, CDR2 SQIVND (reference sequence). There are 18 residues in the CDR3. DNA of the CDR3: TGTGCCAGTAATCCTCTGGCGGGAGGGATTAGCTCCTACAATGAGCAGTTCTTC. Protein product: CASNPLAGGISSYNEQFF.

CDR3 bases: TGCAGCGTTGAACCTGGGCAGGGAGGGACAGATACGCAGTATTTT. This translates into CSVEPGQGGTDTQYF. The chain uses TRBV29-1 and TRBJ2-3; 7 bases agree with TRBD2. This CDR3 comprises 15 residues. CDR1 SQVTM and CDR2 ANQGSEA come from the germline V gene. V trimming: 2 bases; J trimming: 3 bases; junction bases outside the gene matches: 8.